The sequence of this T cell receptor (beta chain) was determined in a study of patients and donors after allogeneic stem cell transplantation. From the RT-PCR reads, TCRdb called clonotypes with MiXCR, one entry per CDR3 protein. The data show roughly 940,000 distinct CDR3 sequences, with more than 15% seen just once and roughly 6% held by the top ten. The germline V gene encodes CDR1 MDHEN and CDR2 SYDVKM. V gave up 3 bases and J gave up 3 bases, with 18 bases separating them. The CDR3 has 17 amino acids. This chain connects TRBV28 to TRBJ1-5, with D uncertain. The sample consisted of blood, either unsorted or a sorted T cell fraction (not recorded which). This receptor was taken from a human donor who was either an allogeneic HSCT recipient or a stem cell or donor lymphocyte infusion donor (not recorded which). It is not recorded whose cells these are; they may come from a transplant donor. Here the CDR3 DNA reads TGTGCCAGCAGTTTTTCGGTCGGCAGCTCCATCAATCAGCCCCAGCATTTT. Translating it yields CASSFSVGSSINQPQHF.